These 28 T cell receptor beta chains share one sample of origin, sequenced in a study of CD8 T cells in Susac syndrome. When the RNA was reverse transcribed, random hexamers were used with an input of 0.5 to 1 ug. MiXCR, applied by TCRdb to the immunoSEQ multiplex PCR reads, yields one record per CDR3 protein. The table records fewer than 350,000 distinct CDR3 sequences, about 82% of them present only once. The source material was CD8+ T cells from PBMCs. The receptor source for this set is a human donor with multiple sclerosis.

The chain recombines TRBV4-3 with TRBJ2-5; no reliable D call. V dropped 0 bases and J dropped 1 base, with 9 bases sitting between them. CDR1 and CDR2 from the germline V gene are LGHNA and YSLEER. The CDR3 spans 15 residues. The CDR3 is CASSQDRAAQETQYF. The CDR3 nucleotides are TGCGCCAGCAGCCAAGATCGGGCAGCCCAAGAGACCCAGTACTTC.

The V and J genes are TRBV6-2 or TRBV6-3 and TRBJ2-2; tentatively, D is TRBD1 (6 bases). V was pared by 6 bases and J by 4 bases, with 18 bases between. The length of the CDR3 is 16 residues. CDR1 MNHEY and CDR2 SVGEGT come from the germline V gene. Written as DNA, the CDR3 is TGTGCCAGCAGGCCTTTGTACAGGGATGGCACCGGGGAGCTGTTTTTT. It is translated as CASRPLYRDGTGELFF.

The chain joins TRBV9 to TRBJ2-2; D may be TRBD2 (7 bases). Trimming stripped 0 bases from V and 3 bases from J, with 15 bases between. The CDR3 spans 17 residues. Germline V lookup: CDR1 SGDLS, CDR2 YYNGEE. CDR3 sequence (DNA): TGTGCCAGCAGCGTAGAGGGACATAGCGGGTACACCGGGGAGCTGTTTTTT. It codes for CASSVEGHSGYTGELFF.

V gene TRBV13 combines with J gene TRBJ1-3; D ambiguous. V was pared by 0 bases and J by 8 bases, with 14 bases between. Germline CDR1 reads PRHDT; CDR2 reads FYEKMQ (reference sequence). This CDR3 region has 15 residues. The CDR3 spells CASSLGPGRVHTIYF. In DNA, the CDR3 is TGTGCCAGCAGCTTAGGCCCGGGGAGGGTCCACACCATATATTTT.

V is TRBV28 and J is TRBJ2-6, with TRBD1 identical over 7 bases. V lost 5 bases, J lost 1 base, and 5 bases stayed unmatched. Per the germline V gene, CDR1 is MDHEN and CDR2 is SYDVKM. The CDR3 contains 16 residues. The DNA of the CDR3 is TGTGCCAGCAGTCTGACAGGGTGGTCTGGGGCCAACGTCCTGACTTTC. Translation gives CASSLTGWSGANVLTF.

This rearrangement joins TRBV6-2 or TRBV6-3 to TRBJ1-1, with 8 bases that match TRBD1. This CDR3 has 14 residues. CDR1 MNHEY and CDR2 SVGEGT come from the germline V gene. V lost 4 bases to trimming and J lost 7 bases; unmatched junction nucleotides: 8. The CDR3 nucleotides read TGTGCCAGCAGTTTCTTCAGGGGGCAGAGTGAAGCTTTCTTT. Protein: CASSFFRGQSEAFF.

The V gene is TRBV28, the J gene TRBJ2-6; D unclear. This CDR3 comprises 15 residues. Trimming pared 4 bases from V and 0 bases from J, leaving 7 bases between. Germline CDR1 is MDHEN and CDR2 is SYDVKM. CDR3 amino acids: CASSWASSGANVLTF. For the CDR3, the DNA is TGTGCCAGCAGTTGGGCCAGCTCTGGGGCCAACGTCCTGACTTTC.

The chain employs TRBV11-2 and TRBJ1-1; no clear D. Trimming left V 4 bases short and J 5 bases short, with 11 bases between. Germline V CDR1 and CDR2: SGHAT, FQNNGV. This CDR3 is 13 amino acids long. The CDR3: CASSYAGLTEAFF. The CDR3 DNA is TGTGCCAGCAGCTATGCCGGGTTGACTGAAGCTTTCTTT.

This chain joins TRBV19 and TRBJ2-1, with D perhaps being TRBD1 or TRBD2 (6 bases each). The CDR3 is 14 residues long. Trimming stripped 10 bases from V and 3 bases from J, with 16 bases between. Germline-derived CDR1 and CDR2 are LNHDA and SQIVND (reference sequence). The CDR3 protein is CATNGGGDYNEQFF. The DNA for the CDR3 is TGTGCCACCAACGGAGGGGGAGACTACAATGAGCAGTTCTTC.

The chain employs TRBV27 and TRBJ2-7, with 7 positions matching TRBD1. The germline CDR1 and CDR2 sequences are MNHEY and SMNVEV (reference sequence). V trimming: 3 bases; J trimming: 3 bases; junction bases outside the gene matches: 8. This CDR3 spans 15 amino acids. The CDR3 reads CASSFFPDRDYEQYF. The CDR3 DNA reads TGTGCCAGCAGTTTTTTCCCAGACAGGGACTACGAGCAGTACTTC.

This CDR3 is CASSSNQASRSYNEQFF. DNA of the CDR3: TGTGCCAGCAGCTCTAATCAGGCGAGCCGCTCCTACAATGAGCAGTTCTTC. V usage is TRBV7-9 and J usage is TRBJ2-1, with D unresolved. Trimming removed 4 bases from V and 0 bases from J, with 16 bases in between. CDR3 length equals 17 residues. Germline CDR1 and CDR2: SEHNR and FQNEAQ (reference sequence).

The rearrangement joins TRBV12-3 or TRBV12-4 to TRBJ2-1; D not resolved. The V end lost 4 bases, the J end lost 6 bases, and 7 bases lay between the germline ends. This CDR3 has 12 residues. The CDR3 DNA reads TGTGCCAGCAGTTCAAGGGCCAATGAGCAGTTCTTC. This sequence encodes CASSSRANEQFF.

The rearrangement uses TRBV4-2 and TRBJ2-6; tentatively, D is TRBD1 (6 bases). The germline V gene has CDR1 LGHNA and CDR2 YNFKEQ. V was pared by 0 bases and J by 0 bases, with 12 bases between. CDR3 length equals 18 residues. DNA of the CDR3: TGTGCCAGCAGCCAAGATCTCTTGGACAGCTCTGGGGCCAACGTCCTGACTTTC. Translating it yields CASSQDLLDSSGANVLTF.

V is TRBV21-1 and J is TRBJ2-7; TRBD1, the table's D call, lacks a check against the DNA. TRBV21-1 is classified as a pseudogene. The length of the CDR3 is 14 residues. For the CDR3, the DNA is TGTGCCAGCCTGGGACCCCGGGACTCCTACGAGCAGTACTTC. This sequence encodes CASLGPRDSYEQYF.

The V and J genes are TRBV4-1 and TRBJ2-1; TRBD2 matches at 8 bases. Germline V CDR1 and CDR2: MGHRA, YSYEKL. CDR3 length: 17 residues. The junction had 14 bases not matched to a gene; V was cut back by 0 bases and J by 10 bases. As DNA, the CDR3 is TGCGCCAGCAGCCAAGAATGGAGGGGACTAGAGGGCTTCGAGCAGTTCTTC. Translation gives CASSQEWRGLEGFEQFF.

This clonotype was observed a few times. The chain joins TRBV4-3 to TRBJ2-1, with D tentatively TRBD2 (5 bases). Germline assignment: CDR1 LGHNA and CDR2 YSLEER. The CDR3 sequence is 14 residues long. V lost 3 bases, J lost 10 bases, and 16 bases lay in between. For the CDR3, the DNA is TGCGCCAGCAGCCAGAGGCAGATAACGGGAGAGCAGTTCTTC. Translation: CASSQRQITGEQFF.

The rearrangement uses TRBV4-1 and TRBJ1-1; D is unclear. V lost 1 base and J 0 bases, leaving 6 bases between the germline ends. CDR3 length: 14 amino acids. CDR1 MGHRA and CDR2 YSYEKL come from the germline V gene. Written as DNA, the CDR3 is TGCGCCAGCAGCCAAGCCCCTCTGAACACTGAAGCTTTCTTT. As protein: CASSQAPLNTEAFF.

This clonotype was recorded once. This chain links TRBV28 with TRBJ2-5; the D is unclear. CDR1 and CDR2 from the germline V gene are MDHEN and SYDVKM. Trimming cost V 5 bases and J 3 bases, with 4 bases left between them. This CDR3 contains 11 residues. The CDR3 nucleotides read TGTGCCAGCAGTCGCGAAGAGACCCAGTACTTC. Amino acids: CASSREETQYF.

This chain connects TRBV7-8 to TRBJ1-1; D is uncertain. Trimming cost V 4 bases and J 6 bases, with 6 bases left between them. Germline CDR1 SGHVS, CDR2 FQNEAQ. There are 11 residues in the CDR3. The CDR3 sequence is CASSSIAEAFF. The CDR3 DNA sequence: TGTGCCAGCAGCTCCATCGCTGAAGCTTTCTTT.

The chain carries TRBV4-1 and TRBJ2-5, with 10 bases that match TRBD2. With V trimmed by 5 bases and J by 3 bases, 9 bases remained unmatched. The CDR3 sequence is 16 residues long. Germline CDR1 is MGHRA and CDR2 is YSYEKL. CDR3: CASSGEASGGKETQYF. The CDR3 nucleotides are TGCGCCAGCAGCGGGGAGGCTAGCGGGGGAAAAGAGACCCAGTACTTC.

The rearrangement links TRBV4-3 to TRBJ2-1, with TRBD2 matching 9 bases. The CDR3 loop spans 16 amino acids. V trimming: 3 bases; J trimming: 4 bases; junction bases outside the gene matches: 7. The V gene's germline CDR1 is LGHNA and CDR2 YSLEER. The CDR3 DNA follows: TGCGCCAGCAGCCAGGGGATAGCGGGAGCTTACAATGAGCAGTTCTTC. Amino acids: CASSQGIAGAYNEQFF.

The chain has TRBV6-1 and TRBJ1-5, with D maybe TRBD1 (5 bases). The CDR3 has 14 amino acids. CDR1 and CDR2 (germline): MNHNS, SASEGT. V dropped 10 bases and J dropped 0 bases, with 13 bases sitting between them. The DNA for the CDR3 is TGTGCCACCCAAGGGACCTATAGCAATCAGCCCCAGCATTTT. It codes for CATQGTYSNQPQHF.

V and J are TRBV4-3 and TRBJ1-3; D uncertain. CDR1 is LGHNA and CDR2 is YSLEER in the germline V gene. CDR3 length equals 18 residues. Trimming stripped 0 bases from V and 0 bases from J, with 15 bases between. The CDR3 coding sequence is TGCGCCAGCAGCCAAGATTTTGCAGGAAGGACCTCTGGAAACACCATATATTTT. Amino acid sequence: CASSQDFAGRTSGNTIYF.

The V and J genes are TRBV27 and TRBJ2-7; 8 bases fit TRBD2. This CDR3 has 16 residues. Per the germline V gene, CDR1 is MNHEY and CDR2 is SMNVEV (reference sequence). Losses at the gene ends were 0 bases for V and 5 bases for J; bases not matched to a gene: 9. Here the CDR3 DNA reads TGTGCCAGCAGTTTATCTGGGACTAGATCAACCCACGAGCAGTACTTC. Translated: CASSLSGTRSTHEQYF.

On this clonotype: Sequence at one end of the junction differs from germline and may be a read error. The chain couples TRBV29-1 to TRBJ2-3, with a possible D match to TRBD1 (6 bases). CDR1 and CDR2 (germline): SQVTM, ANQGSEA. CDR3 length: 13 amino acids. CDR3 bases: TGCAGCGCAGGGGACCGATTCACAGATACGCAGTTTTTT. This gives the protein CSAGDRFTDTQFF.

The genes are TRBV6-2 or TRBV6-3 and TRBJ2-7; D gene uncertain. The CDR3 is 11 amino acids. Per the germline V gene, CDR1 is MNHEY and CDR2 is SVGEGT. Trimming removed 2 bases at V and 12 bases at J, with 11 bases between. CDR3 residues: CASSYRLHLYF. CDR3 nucleotide sequence: TGTGCCAGCAGTTACCGACTCCATTTGTACTTC.

The CDR3 sequence is CASSQGGYEQYF. CDR3 coding DNA: TGTGCCAGCAGCCAAGGAGGATACGAGCAGTACTTC. This chain joins TRBV3-1 and TRBJ2-7; D not resolved. The V end was cut by 1 base, the J end by 4 bases, with 5 bases between. CDR1 and CDR2 from the germline V gene are LGHDT and YNNKEL (reference sequence). This CDR3 region has 12 residues.

The genes are TRBV28 and TRBJ2-2, with D possibly matching TRBD1 (5 bases). V dropped 2 bases and J dropped 6 bases, with 13 bases sitting between them. This CDR3 is built from 15 residues. Germline V gene lookup returns CDR1 MDHEN and CDR2 SYDVKM. CDR3 residues: CASSLNQGWSGELFF. The CDR3 DNA is TGTGCCAGCAGTTTAAATCAGGGATGGTCCGGGGAGCTGTTTTTT.